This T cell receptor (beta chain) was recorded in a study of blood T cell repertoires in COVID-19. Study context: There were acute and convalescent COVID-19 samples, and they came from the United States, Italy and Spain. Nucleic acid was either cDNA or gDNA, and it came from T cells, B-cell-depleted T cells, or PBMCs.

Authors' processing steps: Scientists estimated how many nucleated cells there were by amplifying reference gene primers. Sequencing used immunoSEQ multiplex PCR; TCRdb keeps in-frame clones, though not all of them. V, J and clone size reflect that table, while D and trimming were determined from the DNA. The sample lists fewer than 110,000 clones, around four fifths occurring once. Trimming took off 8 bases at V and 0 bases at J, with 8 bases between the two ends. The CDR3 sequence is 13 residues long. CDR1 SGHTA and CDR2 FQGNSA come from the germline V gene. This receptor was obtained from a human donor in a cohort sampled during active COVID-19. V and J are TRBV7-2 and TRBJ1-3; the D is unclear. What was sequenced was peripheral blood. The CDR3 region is CASSSYSGNTIYF. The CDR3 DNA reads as TGTGCCAGCTCCTCGTACTCTGGAAACACCATATATTTT.